This T cell receptor (beta chain) was profiled in a study of blood T cell repertoires in COVID-19. The assay was immunoSEQ multiplex PCR, and TCRdb's table has in-frame clones only and misses some. The top ten clones hold roughly a tenth of a sample with about 240,000 clones, about 79% of them seen once. CDR3 length: 15 residues. V lost 5 bases, J lost 5 bases, and 17 bases lay in between. Germline-derived CDR1 and CDR2 are KGHDR and SFDVKD. The chain links TRBV24-1 to TRBJ2-5; tentatively, D is TRBD1 (5 bases). The clonotype was recovered from a woman aged 80 or older with acute or convalescent COVID-19. The specimen was peripheral blood. This CDR3 reads CATSATVGLGETQYF. CDR3 in DNA: TGTGCCACCAGTGCTACCGTGGGGCTCGGGGAGACCCAGTACTTC.